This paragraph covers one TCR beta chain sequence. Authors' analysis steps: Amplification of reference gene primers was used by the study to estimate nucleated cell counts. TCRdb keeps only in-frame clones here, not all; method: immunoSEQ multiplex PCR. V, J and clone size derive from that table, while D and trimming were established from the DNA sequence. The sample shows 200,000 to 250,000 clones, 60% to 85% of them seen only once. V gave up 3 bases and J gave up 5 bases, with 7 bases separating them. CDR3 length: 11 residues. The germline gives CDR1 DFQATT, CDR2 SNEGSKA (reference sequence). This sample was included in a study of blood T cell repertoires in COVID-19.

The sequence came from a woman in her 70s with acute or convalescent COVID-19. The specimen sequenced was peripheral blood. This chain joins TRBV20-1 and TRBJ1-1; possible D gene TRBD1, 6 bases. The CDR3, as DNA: TGCAGTGCTAGTAGGGGGACTGAAGCTTTCTTT. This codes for CSASRGTEAFF.